This TCR beta chain was recovered during a study of T cell responses to AZD1222 COVID-19 vaccine. General study results and limits: White British people made up most donors, females outnumbered males, and clonal diversity was possibly underestimated.

Germline V gene sequence: CDR1 SQVTM, CDR2 ANQGSEA. V was shortened by 7 bases and J by 4 bases, with 16 bases between the two germline ends. The CDR3 is 13 residues long. TCRdb's copy holds only in-frame clones and misses some; the assay was immunoSEQ multiplex PCR. Seen here are about 180,000 clones, approximately 91% observed once, and the top ten hold 1.5% to 2%. A single count supports this clone. Its antigen is not known. The TCR was taken from an adult who received the AZD1222 COVID-19 vaccine. This chain joins TRBV29-1 and TRBJ1-2; tentative D call: TRBD1 (6 bases). The material sequenced was peripheral blood, taken 28 days after the second AZD1222 dose. CDR3 protein: CSAGMGGGYGYTF. In DNA form, the CDR3 reads TGCAGCGCCGGAATGGGGGGCGGCTATGGCTACACCTTC. The complete variable domain, with remaining parts taken from reference TRBV29-1 and TRBJ1-2, reads SAVISQKPSRDICQRGTSLTIQCQVDSQVTMMFWYRQQPGQSLTLIATANQGSEATYESGFVIDKFPISRPNLTFSTLTVSNMSPEDSSIYLCSAGMGGGYGYTFGSGTRLTVV.